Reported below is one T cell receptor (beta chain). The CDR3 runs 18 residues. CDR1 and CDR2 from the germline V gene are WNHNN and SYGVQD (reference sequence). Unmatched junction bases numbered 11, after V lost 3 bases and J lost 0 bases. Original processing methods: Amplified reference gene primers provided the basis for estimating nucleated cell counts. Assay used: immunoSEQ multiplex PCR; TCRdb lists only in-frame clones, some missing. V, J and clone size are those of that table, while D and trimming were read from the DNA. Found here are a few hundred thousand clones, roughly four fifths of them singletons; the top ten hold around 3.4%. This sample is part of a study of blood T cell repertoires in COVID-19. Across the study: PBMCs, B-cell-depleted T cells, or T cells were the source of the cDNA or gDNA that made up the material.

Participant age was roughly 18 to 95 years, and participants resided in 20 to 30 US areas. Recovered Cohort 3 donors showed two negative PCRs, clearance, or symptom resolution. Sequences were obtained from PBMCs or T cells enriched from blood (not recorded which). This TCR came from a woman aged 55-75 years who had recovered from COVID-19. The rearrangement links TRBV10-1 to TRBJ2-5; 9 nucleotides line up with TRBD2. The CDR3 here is CASSDSPRGRAHQETQYF. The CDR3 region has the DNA TGCGCCAGCAGTGATTCCCCTCGCGGGAGGGCCCACCAAGAGACCCAGTACTTC.